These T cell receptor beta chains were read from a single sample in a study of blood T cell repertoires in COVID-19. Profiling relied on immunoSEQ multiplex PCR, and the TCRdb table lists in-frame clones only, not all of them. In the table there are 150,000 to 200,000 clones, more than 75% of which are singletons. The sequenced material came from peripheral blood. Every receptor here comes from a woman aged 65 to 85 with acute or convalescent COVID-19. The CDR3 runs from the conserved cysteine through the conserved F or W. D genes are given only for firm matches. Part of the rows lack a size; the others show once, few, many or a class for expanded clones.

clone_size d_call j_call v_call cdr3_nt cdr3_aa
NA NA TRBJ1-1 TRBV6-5 TGTGCCAGCAGTCGACAGGAGAACACTGAAGCTTTCTTT CASSRQENTEAFF
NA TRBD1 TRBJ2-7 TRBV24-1 TGTGCCACCAGTGACCCCCGACAGGGTTACGAGCAGTACTTC CATSDPRQGYEQYF
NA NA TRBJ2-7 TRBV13 TGTGCCAGCAGTAGGGAGCGGAGCAACGAGCAGTACTTC CASSRERSNEQYF
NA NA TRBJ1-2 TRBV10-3 TGTGCCATCAGCCCGGCCCAGGGCAACTATGGCTACACCTTC CAISPAQGNYGYTF
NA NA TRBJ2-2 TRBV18 TGTGCCAGCTCACCACCCGGACAGCTCACCGGGGAGCTGTTTTTT CASSPPGQLTGELFF
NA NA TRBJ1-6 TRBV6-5 TGTGCCAGCAGTTACATCGCATCCACGGGTAATTCACCCCTCCACTTT CASSYIASTGNSPLHF
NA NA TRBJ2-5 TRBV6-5 TGTGCCAGCACTGGGACTCTTCAAGAGACCCAGTACTTC CASTGTLQETQYF
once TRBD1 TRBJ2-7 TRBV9 TGTGCCAGCAGCTCCCGGACAGGGATGCCCTACGAGCAGTACTTC CASSSRTGMPYEQYF
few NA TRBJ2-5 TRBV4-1 TGCGCCAGCAGCCAAGATACAAGCGGAGAGACCCAGTACTTC CASSQDTSGETQYF
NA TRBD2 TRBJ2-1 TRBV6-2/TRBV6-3 TGTGCCAGCAGTTGGAATAGCGGGGGGGCCTGGAATGAGCAGTTCTTC CASSWNSGGAWNEQFF
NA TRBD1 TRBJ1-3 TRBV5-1 TGCGCCAGCAGCTTACAGGGGCCGAGCTCTGGAAACACCATATATTTT CASSLQGPSSGNTIYF
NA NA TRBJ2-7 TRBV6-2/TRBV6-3 TGTGCCAGCAGTTTTGGAGGCGGGCAGTACTTC CASSFGGGQYF
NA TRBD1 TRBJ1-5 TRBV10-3 TGTGCCATCAGTGAGTCGACTGGGGACAGAAGCAATCAGCCCCAGCATTTT CAISESTGDRSNQPQHF
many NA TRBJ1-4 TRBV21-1 TGTGCCAGCAGCAAAGGCGGGGGGCATGTTTCAATCAGGAAACTGTTTTTT CASSKGGGHVSIRKLFF
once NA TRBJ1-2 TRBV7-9 TGTGCCAGCAGCAACATACAGGATTACTATGGCTACACCTTC CASSNIQDYYGYTF
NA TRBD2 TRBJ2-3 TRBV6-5 TGTGCCAGCACCGGACTAGCGGTGAGGATAGATACGCAGTATTTT CASTGLAVRIDTQYF
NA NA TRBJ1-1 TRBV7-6 TGTGCCAGCAGCCTCCTCGGACAGTCGAACACTGAAGCTTTCTTT CASSLLGQSNTEAFF
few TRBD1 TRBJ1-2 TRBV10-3 TGTGCCATCAGTGAAGGACAGGCTGGCGATGGCTACACCTTC CAISEGQAGDGYTF
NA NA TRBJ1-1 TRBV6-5 TGTGCCAGCAGGAGGAACACTGAAGCTTTCTTT CASRRNTEAFF
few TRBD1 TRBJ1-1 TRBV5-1 TGCGCCAGCACCCCGGGACAGGGGTACACTGAAGCTTTCTTT CASTPGQGYTEAFF
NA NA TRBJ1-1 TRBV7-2 TGTGCCAGCAGCTTAGAGGGGGTAAACACTGAAGCTTTCTTT CASSLEGVNTEAFF
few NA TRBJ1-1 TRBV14 TGTGCCAGCAGCCAGACCGGGAGGTTCACTGAAGCTTTCTTT CASSQTGRFTEAFF
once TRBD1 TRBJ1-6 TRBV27 TGTGCCAGCAGTGAAGGACAGGGCGGTAATTCACCCCTCCACTTT CASSEGQGGNSPLHF
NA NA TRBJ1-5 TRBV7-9 TGTGCCAGCAGTAGGGACATTAGCAATCAGCCCCAGCATTTT CASSRDISNQPQHF
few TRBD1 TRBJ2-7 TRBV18 TGTGCCAGCTCACAAGGACAGGGAAAAGTTTACGAGCAGTACTTC CASSQGQGKVYEQYF
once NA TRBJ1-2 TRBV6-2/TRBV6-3 TGTGCCAGCAGTTACGACAGAAACTATGGCTACACCTTC CASSYDRNYGYTF
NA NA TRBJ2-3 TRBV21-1 TGTGCCAGCAGCAAAGGGACTAGCAGCACAGATACGCAGTATTTT CASSKGTSSTDTQYF
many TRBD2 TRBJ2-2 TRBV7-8 TGTGCCAGCAGCCGGACTAGCGCGTACACCGGGGAGCTGTTTTTT CASSRTSAYTGELFF
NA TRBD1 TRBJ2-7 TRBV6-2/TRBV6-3 TGTGCCAGCAGTCAGACCCGGGACAGGGTAGGCGAGCAGTACTTC CASSQTRDRVGEQYF
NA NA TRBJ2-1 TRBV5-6 TGTGCCAGCAGCTTTAGCGGCCAAGGACTCTCACTCAATGAGCAGTTCTTC CASSFSGQGLSLNEQFF
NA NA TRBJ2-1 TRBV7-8 TGTGCCAGCAGCTTAACACTAGCAGTCTACAATGAGCAGTTCTTC CASSLTLAVYNEQFF
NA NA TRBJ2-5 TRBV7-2 TGTGCCAGCAGCCAACAGGGATTGGGAGAGACCCAGTACTTC CASSQQGLGETQYF
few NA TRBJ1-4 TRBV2 TGTGCCAGCAGTAGGACACGGCCCATTAATGAAAAACTGTTTTTT CASSRTRPINEKLFF
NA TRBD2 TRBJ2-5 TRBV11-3 TGTGCCAGCAGCGCCGGGGGGGCAAAGCAAGAGACCCAGTACTTC CASSAGGAKQETQYF
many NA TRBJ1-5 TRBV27 TGTGCCAGCAGTTTAGAGGGTCAACAGCCCCAGCATTTT CASSLEGQQPQHF
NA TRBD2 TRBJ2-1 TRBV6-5 TGTGCCAGCAGCCTTGGAGTAGCGGGATCCTATGAGCAGTTCTTC CASSLGVAGSYEQFF
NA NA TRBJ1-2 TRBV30 TGTGCCTGGAGCCCTCAACCCGGTGGCTACACCTTC CAWSPQPGGYTF
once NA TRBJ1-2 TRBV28 TGTGCCAGCAGTACTTATGGCTACACCTTC CASSTYGYTF
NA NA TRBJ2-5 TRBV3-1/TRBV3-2 TGTGCCAGCAGCCTGGAGGGACAGCAAGAGACCCAGTACTTC CASSLEGQQETQYF
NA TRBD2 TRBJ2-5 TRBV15 TGTGCCACCAGCAGAGATGGGGGGGGTGGAGAGACCCAGTACTTC CATSRDGGGGETQYF
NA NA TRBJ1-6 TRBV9 TGTGCCAGCAGCGTGGACAGCTCGAATTCACCCCTCCACTTT CASSVDSSNSPLHF
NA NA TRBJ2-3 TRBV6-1 TGTGCCAGCAGTGAGGGTGGCTACGGGGTGGATACGCAGTATTTT CASSEGGYGVDTQYF
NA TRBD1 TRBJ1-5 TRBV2 TGTGCCAGCAGTCCGGGACAGGGTAATCAGCCCCAGCATTTT CASSPGQGNQPQHF
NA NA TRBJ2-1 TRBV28 TGTGCCAGCCGGAGGGACAGCTCCTACAATGAGCAGTTCTTC CASRRDSSYNEQFF
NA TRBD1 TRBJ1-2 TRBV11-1 TGTGCCAGCAGCTTAGCGCCCCAGACAGGGGGCGGCGGCTACACCTTC CASSLAPQTGGGGYTF
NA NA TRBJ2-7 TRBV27 TGTGCCAGCAGCAACACAGGGAGCTCCTACGAGCAGTACTTC CASSNTGSSYEQYF
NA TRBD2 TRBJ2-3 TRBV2 TGTGCCAGCAGTGGGACTAGTGGGGATACGCAGTATTTT CASSGTSGDTQYF
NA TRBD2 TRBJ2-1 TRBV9 TGTGCCAGCAGCGTAATGGGCGGGGGGGCCTCGATTGAGCAGTTCTTC CASSVMGGGASIEQFF
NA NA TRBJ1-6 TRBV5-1 TGCGCCAGCAGCTTGACAGGACCCTATAATTCACCCCTCCACTTT CASSLTGPYNSPLHF
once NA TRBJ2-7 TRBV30 TGTGCCTGGAGCACAAAAAACTACGAGCAGTACTTC CAWSTKNYEQYF
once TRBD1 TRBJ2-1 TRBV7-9 TGTGCCAGCAGCATCCGGGACAGGGGGGGAAGGAGAGGCTCCTACAATGAGCAGTTCTTC CASSIRDRGGRRGSYNEQFF
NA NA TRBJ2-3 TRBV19 TGTGCCAGTAGTATCAGGGATACGCAGTATTTT CASSIRDTQYF
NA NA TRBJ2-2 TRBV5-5 TGTGCCAGCAGCGTGGAGCATACGGGCACCGGGGAGCTGTTTTTT CASSVEHTGTGELFF
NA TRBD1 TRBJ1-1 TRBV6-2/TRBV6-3 TGTGCCAGCAGTCAACAGGGGGGAATTACTGAAGCTTTCTTT CASSQQGGITEAFF
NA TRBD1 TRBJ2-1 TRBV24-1 TGTGCCACCAGTGACTCCTTAGGGACAGGTCGAAATGAGCAGTTCTTC CATSDSLGTGRNEQFF